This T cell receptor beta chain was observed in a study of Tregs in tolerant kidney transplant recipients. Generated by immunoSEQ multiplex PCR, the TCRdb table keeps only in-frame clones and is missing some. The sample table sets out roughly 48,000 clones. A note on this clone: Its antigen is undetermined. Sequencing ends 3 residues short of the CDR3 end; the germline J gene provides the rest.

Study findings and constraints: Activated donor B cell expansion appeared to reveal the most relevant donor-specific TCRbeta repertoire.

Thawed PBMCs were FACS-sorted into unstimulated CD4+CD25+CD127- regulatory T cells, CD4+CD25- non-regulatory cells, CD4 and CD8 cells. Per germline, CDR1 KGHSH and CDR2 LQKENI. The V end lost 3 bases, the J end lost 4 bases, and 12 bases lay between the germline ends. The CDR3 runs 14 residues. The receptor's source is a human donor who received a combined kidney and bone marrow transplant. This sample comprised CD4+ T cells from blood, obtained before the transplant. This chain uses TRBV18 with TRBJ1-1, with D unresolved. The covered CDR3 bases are TGTGCCAGCTCACCCGGGGTTTCCCGCACTGAA. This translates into CASSPGVSRTE. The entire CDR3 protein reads CASSPGVSRTEAFF.